This T cell receptor beta chain is from a study of response to subunit inactivated influenza vaccine. Study-level findings and limits: With each seasonal influenza vaccination, the authors suggested, few new T cells are recruited.

TCRdb redid the calling of the RT-PCR reads with MiXCR, one entry per CDR3 protein. The table records 400,000 to 650,000 distinct CDR3 sequences, approximately 6.9% of them present only once. This clonotype was counted at least ten times. Its antigen remains unknown. This CDR3 has 17 amino acids. J gave up 4 bases and V 2 bases, and 10 bases lay outside the gene matches. Per the germline V gene, CDR1 is MNHEY and CDR2 is SMNVEV (reference sequence). The sequence was obtained from a man between 50 and 75 years old who received an inactivated influenza vaccine. The V call is TRBV27, the J call TRBJ2-3; TRBD1 matches at 9 bases. The sequenced sample was PBMCs from blood, obtained roughly 24 months after vaccination. Written as DNA, the CDR3 is TGTGCCAGCAGTTTACACCCGCCGGGACAGGGCCCAGATACGCAGTATTTT. This encodes CASSLHPPGQGPDTQYF.